The rows below give T cell receptor beta chains drawn from one sample of a study of blood T cell repertoires in COVID-19. The table came from immunoSEQ multiplex PCR; TCRdb's copy has only in-frame clones and leaves some out. The sample consists of about 170,000 clones, about 80% of them appearing once. The sequenced sample consisted of peripheral blood. These receptors all stem from a woman aged 80 or over with acute or convalescent COVID-19. The conserved cysteine and the conserved F or W are not part of the CDR3 here. Each record gives: J gene, V gene, CDR3 protein.

>TRBJ2-5|TRBV18
ASAGGPQETQY
>TRBJ2-3|TRBV4-2
ASSQEQGVNTQY
>TRBJ2-5|TRBV5-1
ASSWVAGGYQETQY
>TRBJ2-2|TRBV27
ASSPKTGVTGELF
>TRBJ1-1|TRBV19
ASSQDRGSTEAF
>TRBJ2-7|TRBV19
ASSISRSHEQY
>TRBJ2-1|TRBV4-1
ASSQQTGYSDEQF
>TRBJ2-5|TRBV6-5
ASSYSYREETQY
>TRBJ1-6|TRBV6-6
AANRGGSPLH
>TRBJ2-1|TRBV7-8
ASSARLAPLNEQF
>TRBJ2-2|TRBV19
ASSRGQGANTGELF
>TRBJ1-1|TRBV3-1/TRBV3-2
ASSPVDRDHTEAF
>TRBJ2-5|TRBV29-1
SVVTSGVLETQY
>TRBJ1-1|TRBV4-3
ASSLARGGTEAF